This section outlines one TCR beta chain sequence together with its context. Antigen specificity is unknown. This sample stems from a study of cytomegalovirus exposure and HLA in healthy donors. Study details: Prior work identified around 120 million unique TCR beta sequences in approximately 180 million T cells.

General observations from the study: Later analysis showed TCR association rates varying by HLA locus, highest for DRB1 and lowest for HLA-C. Later work associated roughly 17,000 TCR beta sequences with HLA alleles at 0.05 false discovery rate.

Primers: 60 Vbeta forward and 13 Jbeta reverse. Method: immunoSEQ multiplex PCR; TCRdb's copy keeps in-frame clones and lacks some. The sample has under 200,000 clones, around 74% seen once. The length of the CDR3 is 13 residues. Germline lookup yields CDR1 SGHTA and CDR2 FQGNSA. The germline V and J ends were trimmed by 1 base and 3 bases, with 6 bases remaining between them. V is TRBV7-2 and J is TRBJ1-2, with D possibly TRBD1 on 6 matching bases. Sequences were obtained from PBMCs. The receptor was derived from a female donor in good health and CMV-seronegative. In nucleotides, the CDR3 is TGTGCCAGCAGCTTAGACAGGGACTATGGCTACACCTTC. This encodes CASSLDRDYGYTF.